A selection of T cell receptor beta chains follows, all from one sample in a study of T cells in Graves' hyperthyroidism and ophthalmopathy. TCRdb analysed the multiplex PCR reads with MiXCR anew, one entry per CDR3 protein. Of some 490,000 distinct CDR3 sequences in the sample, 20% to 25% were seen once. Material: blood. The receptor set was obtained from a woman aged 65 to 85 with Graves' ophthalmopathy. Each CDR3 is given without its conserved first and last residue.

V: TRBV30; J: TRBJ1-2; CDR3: ACSQGLYGYT
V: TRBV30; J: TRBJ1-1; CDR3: AWSRNRNTEAF
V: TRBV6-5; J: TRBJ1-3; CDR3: ASSYSLAGIFSGNTIY
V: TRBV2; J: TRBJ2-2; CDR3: ASTGLAVNTGELF
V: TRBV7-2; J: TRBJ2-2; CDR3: ASSLGRGDTGELF
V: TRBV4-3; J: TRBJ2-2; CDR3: ASSLGLAGENTGELF
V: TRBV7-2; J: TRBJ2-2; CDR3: ASSSNPGAGELF
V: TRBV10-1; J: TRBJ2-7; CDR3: ASSPDRGLYYYEQY
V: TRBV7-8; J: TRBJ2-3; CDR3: ASSLTKVTQY
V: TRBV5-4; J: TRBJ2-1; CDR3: ASSWGGNTDNEQF
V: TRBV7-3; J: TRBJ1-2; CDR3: ASSPAGGGSNYGYT
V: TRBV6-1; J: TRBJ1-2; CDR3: ASRPRQGASGYT
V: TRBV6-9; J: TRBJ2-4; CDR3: ASRGDGRADYNIQY
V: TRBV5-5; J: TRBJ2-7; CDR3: ASSSQGLVYEQY
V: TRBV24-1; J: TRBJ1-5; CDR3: ATSGEGNQPQH
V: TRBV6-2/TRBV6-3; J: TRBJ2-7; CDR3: ASSSGTSGRLYEQY
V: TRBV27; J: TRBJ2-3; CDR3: ASSLLAWTGGDTQY
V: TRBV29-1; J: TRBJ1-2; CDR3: SVEFWGRGQDNYGYT
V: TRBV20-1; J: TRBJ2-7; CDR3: SARGGGTGSSYEQY
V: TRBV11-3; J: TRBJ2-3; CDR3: ASSRSGTQSTDTQY
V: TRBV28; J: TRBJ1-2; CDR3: ASSSRTGLNYGYT
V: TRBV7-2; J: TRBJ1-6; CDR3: ASSSITGRVSPLH
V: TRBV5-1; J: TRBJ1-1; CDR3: AGSLIERDTEAF
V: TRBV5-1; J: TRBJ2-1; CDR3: ASSSGALGSQF
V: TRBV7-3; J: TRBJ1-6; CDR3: ASSLDRASPLH
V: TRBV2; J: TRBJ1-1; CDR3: ASSVRNMNTEAF
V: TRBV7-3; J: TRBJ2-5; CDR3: ASSLTQDGTQY
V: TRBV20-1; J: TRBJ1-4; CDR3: SKLGATNEKLF
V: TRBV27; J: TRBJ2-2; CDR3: ASGPGLAGTGELF
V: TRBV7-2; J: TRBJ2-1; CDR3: ASSFQAGGPNEQF
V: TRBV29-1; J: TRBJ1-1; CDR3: SVAPEGDWGAF
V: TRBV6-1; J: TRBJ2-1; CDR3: ASRALGDNEQF
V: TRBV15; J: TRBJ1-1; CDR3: ATSRQAFKPEAF
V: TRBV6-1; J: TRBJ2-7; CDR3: ASRNTRGPNSVHEQY
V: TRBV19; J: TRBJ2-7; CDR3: ASSIGEGDEQY
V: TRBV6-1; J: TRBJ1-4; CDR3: ASSRGLGEKLF
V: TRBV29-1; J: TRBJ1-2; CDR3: SVGQRNYGYT
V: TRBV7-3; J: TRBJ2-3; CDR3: ASNFPQSDTQY
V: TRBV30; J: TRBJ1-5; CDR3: AWSRQENQPQH
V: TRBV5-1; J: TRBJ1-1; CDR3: ASSLAEGQGLTEAF
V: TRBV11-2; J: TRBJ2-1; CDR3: ASSLGGSGRALVHEQF
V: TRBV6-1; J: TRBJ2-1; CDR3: ASRPSGSSYNEQF
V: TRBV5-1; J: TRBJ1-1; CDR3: ASSAAGFNTEAF
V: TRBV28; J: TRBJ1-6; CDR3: ASTDLLGMDNSPLH
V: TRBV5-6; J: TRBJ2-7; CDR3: ASSSLFQGAYEQY
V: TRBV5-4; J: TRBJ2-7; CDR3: ASRVSRDSYEQY
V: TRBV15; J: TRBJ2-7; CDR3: ATSGSSTDTRQY